This is a list of T cell receptor beta chains from one sample in a study of regulatory dendritic cells for organ transplantation. Only in-frame clones appear in the TCRdb table, and some are missing; sequencing was by immunoSEQ multiplex PCR. The repertoire holds tens of thousands of clones, with about three quarters as singletons. The sample consisted of memory CD4+ T cells from blood. The receptors here all came from a human donor in good health. Both conserved end residues are part of each CDR3. The D gene is left open where the match is weak. Expanded clones get a size class; other rows say once, few or many, or leave the size out.

CDR3 | DNA | V | size | J | D
CASSNLAVADTQYF | TGTGCCAGCTCAAATTTAGCGGTGGCAGATACGCAGTATTTT | TRBV18 | . | TRBJ2-3 | .
CATNLRQGETQYF | TGTGCCACCAATCTCCGGCAGGGAGAGACCCAGTACTTC | TRBV2 | . | TRBJ2-5 | .
CASSLQGGSGGLNEQFF | TGTGCCAGCAGCTTGCAAGGGGGTAGCGGGGGCCTCAATGAGCAGTTCTTC | TRBV5-6 | . | TRBJ2-1 | TRBD2
CASSPTPGGIQYF | TGTGCCAGCAGCCCAACCCCGGGAGGCATTCAGTACTTC | TRBV7-3 | . | TRBJ2-4 | TRBD2
CASRGEPGQAPEKLFF | TGTGCCAGCAGGGGAGAACCGGGACAGGCCCCTGAAAAACTGTTTTTT | TRBV27 | few | TRBJ1-4 | TRBD1
CASSSGGAGTGELFF | TGTGCCAGCAGTAGCGGGGGGGCGGGAACCGGGGAGCTGTTTTTT | TRBV6-6 | . | TRBJ2-2 | TRBD2
CASRPRGAQPQHF | TGTGCCAGTAGACCCCGGGGTGCTCAGCCCCAGCATTTT | TRBV19 | . | TRBJ1-5 | .
CASSSDGPNTEAFF | TGTGCCAGCAGCTCGGACGGTCCCAACACTGAAGCTTTCTTT | TRBV7-3 | . | TRBJ1-1 | .
CASSLGGVTEAFF | TGTGCCAGCAGCTTAGGTGGCGTCACTGAAGCTTTCTTT | TRBV7-6 | . | TRBJ1-1 | .
CASSSGSYEQYF | TGTGCCAGCAGTTCAGGATCCTACGAGCAGTACTTC | TRBV6-1 | . | TRBJ2-7 | .
CASSWGPGWSETQYF | TGTGCCAGCAGCTGGGGGCCCGGCTGGTCCGAGACCCAGTACTTC | TRBV7-9 | . | TRBJ2-5 | .
CASSRRYEQYF | TGTGCCAGCTCACGGCGCTACGAGCAGTACTTC | TRBV28 | . | TRBJ2-7 | .
CASSFGVMREQYF | TGCGCCAGCAGCTTTGGGGTTATGAGGGAGCAGTACTTC | TRBV5-1 | . | TRBJ2-7 | .
CASFTTALGYSNQPQHF | TGTGCCAGCTTTACGACAGCGTTGGGTTATAGCAATCAGCCCCAGCATTTT | TRBV28 | . | TRBJ1-5 | .
CASSLAEGGGYTF | TGTGCCAGCAGCTTAGCGGAGGGAGGGGGCTACACCTTC | TRBV7-9 | . | TRBJ1-2 | .
CASSQGRSGANVLTF | TGTGCCAGCAGCCAAGGACGGTCTGGGGCCAACGTCCTGACTTTC | TRBV6-6 | once | TRBJ2-6 | .
CASSLRAAGGSDTQYF | TGTGCCAGCAGCTTAAGGGCAGCGGGGGGTTCAGATACGCAGTATTTT | TRBV7-2 | . | TRBJ2-3 | TRBD2
CASSLFYAGELFF | TGTGCCAGCAGCTTGTTCTACGCCGGGGAGCTGTTTTTT | TRBV7-2 | once | TRBJ2-2 | .
CASSTGTGVGMGADTQYF | TGTGCCAGCAGCACCGGGACAGGGGTGGGGATGGGGGCAGATACGCAGTATTTT | TRBV11-2 | once | TRBJ2-3 | TRBD1
CASYPTETNTEAFF | TGTGCCAGCTATCCGACAGAGACTAACACTGAAGCTTTCTTT | TRBV28 | . | TRBJ1-1 | .
CASSLRGLPNSPLHF | TGTGCCAGCAGTTTACGCGGACTGCCTAATTCACCCCTCCACTTT | TRBV27 | . | TRBJ1-6 | .
CASSPAPTDMGDTQYF | TGTGCCAGCAGCCCAGCCCCGACTGATATGGGAGATACGCAGTATTTT | TRBV9 | . | TRBJ2-3 | .
CASSFLRDVRNTIYF | TGTGCCAGTAGTTTTCTCCGGGACGTTCGAAACACCATATATTTT | TRBV19 | . | TRBJ1-3 | .
CATSSQGYNEQFF | TGTGCCACCAGCAGCCAGGGGTACAATGAGCAGTTCTTC | TRBV15 | once | TRBJ2-1 | .
CASSEEGGGQPQHF | TGTGCCAGCAGTGAAGAAGGGGGAGGTCAGCCCCAGCATTTT | TRBV2 | . | TRBJ1-5 | .
CSAGTMRGNEQFF | TGCAGCGCTGGGACCATGAGAGGCAATGAGCAGTTCTTC | TRBV29-1 | . | TRBJ2-1 | .
CASSIDTTDTQYF | TGTGCCAGCAGCATCGACACAACAGATACGCAGTATTTT | TRBV7-6 | . | TRBJ2-3 | .
CASSLGPGQGVRNQPQHF | TGTGCCAGCAGCTTAGGTCCGGGACAGGGAGTTCGCAATCAGCCCCAGCATTTT | TRBV5-8 | once | TRBJ1-5 | TRBD1